Each of the 2 T cell receptor beta chains below was sequenced from the same sample in a study of CD8 T cells in ankylosing spondylitis. MiXCR was run by TCRdb on the 5' RACE reads, yielding one entry per CDR3 protein. Of 240,000 or so distinct CDR3 sequences in the sample, less than 10% are singletons; the top ten hold around 7%. The sequencing sample was made of blood, either unsorted or a sorted T cell fraction (not recorded which). The source is a male donor with ankylosing spondylitis or in good health (not recorded which).

This clonotype was recorded at least ten times. The genes are TRBV7-9 and TRBJ2-1, with D tentatively TRBD2 (6 bases). Germline lookup yields CDR1 SEHNR and CDR2 FQNEAQ (reference sequence). Trimming cost V 3 bases and J 4 bases, with 13 bases left between them. There are 15 residues in the CDR3. CDR3 DNA: TGTGCCAGCAGCTTCTTGCCTAGCGTATACAATGAGCAGTTCTTC. It is translated as CASSFLPSVYNEQFF.

There are many counts of this clonotype. This chain connects TRBV5-1 to TRBJ2-1; D tentatively reads TRBD1 or TRBD2 (5 bases each). The length of the CDR3 is 16 residues. From germline, CDR1 is SGHRS and CDR2 YFSETQ. V was trimmed by 4 bases and J by 10 bases, leaving 24 bases between them. CDR3 sequence (DNA): TGCGCCAGCAGCCTACAGGTCACCGGGACCGCTCGAGAGCAGTTCTTC. This sequence encodes CASSLQVTGTAREQFF.